The T cell receptor (beta chain) under discussion was sequenced for a study of T cell changes during pregnancy in multiple sclerosis. The CDR3 runs 13 residues. CDR1 and CDR2 from the germline V gene are KGHSH and LQKENI. V dropped 4 bases and J dropped 8; count of bases not matched to a gene: 4. Clones were sequenced by immunoSEQ multiplex PCR, and TCRdb holds only the in-frame ones, with some missing. The data show some 94,000 clones, more than 85% seen once. J is TRBJ1-1 and V is TRBV18; 10 bases are a match to TRBD1. The sequence was obtained from a female donor with multiple sclerosis, enrolled in a pregnancy study. This sample comprised peripheral blood, obtained in the first trimester of pregnancy. The CDR3 sequence: CASSRQGAGEAFF. The CDR3 nucleotides are TGTGCCAGCTCACGACAGGGGGCTGGGGAAGCTTTCTTT. Combining the CDR3 with reference TRBV18 and TRBJ1-1 gives the whole variable domain NAGVMQNPRHLVRRRGQEARLRCSPMKGHSHVYWYRQLPEEGLKFMVYLQKENIIDESGMPKERFSAEFPKEGPSILRIQQVVRGDSAAYFCASSRQGAGEAFFGQGTRLTVV.